The clone carrying this T cell receptor beta chain was picked up a small number of times. Its cognate antigen is unknown. The data stem from a study of beta chain features in type 1 diabetes. Study at large: Examined across all samples were just under 110,000,000 sorted cells.

Points from the study as a whole: Any role of HLA type in TCRB rearrangement remained unresolved here. Type 1 diabetes patients had moderately but significantly shorter TCRB CDR3s in all four CD4+ subsets.

The sequenced template was cDNA made from the entire isolated RNA. Libraries were prepared by immunoSEQ multiplex PCR; TCRdb keeps only in-frame clonotypes and omits some of them. The table includes about 640,000 clones, roughly an eighth detected once. Sorting that relied on CD45RO/CCR7/CD25/CD127/CD95/CD27 yielded CD4+ naive, central memory, regulatory and stem cell-like memory cells. Germline-derived CDR1 and CDR2 are SEHNR and FQNEAQ (reference sequence). The V end lost 5 bases, the J end lost 0 bases, and 11 bases lay between the germline ends. The CDR3 totals 15 residues. The sequence came from a man aged 25 to 40 with type 1 diabetes. Material for sequencing was naive CD4+ T cells from blood. V and J are TRBV7-9 and TRBJ2-1, with TRBD2 as a possible D gene (6 bases). The CDR3 DNA sequence: TGTGCCAGCAGCCAGCACGGGAGCTCCTACAATGAGCAGTTCTTC. Protein: CASSQHGSSYNEQFF.